The rows below give T cell receptor beta chains drawn from one sample of a study of shared clonotypes between healthy human individuals. Sequencing was performed with immunoSEQ multiplex PCR; in TCRdb, only in-frame clones are kept and a portion is missing. In the table there are some 2,500,000 clones, under 95% of which are singletons. Sequencing input: naive CD4+ T cells from PBMCs. Receptor source: a man aged 18 to 29 in good health. Some clones in this sample may be carry-over from other donors' samples. The CDR3 runs from the conserved cysteine through the conserved F or W. A D gene is named only where the DNA matches it firmly. Clone size appears in some rows only: once, few, many, or a class for an expanded clone.

CDR3aa | CDR3nt | d_gene | v_gene | abundance | j_gene
CASSPPGTLQETQYF | TGTGCCAGCAGTCCGCCCGGGACCCTTCAAGAGACCCAGTACTTC | NA | TRBV27 | NA | TRBJ2-5
CASKMGGEAFF | TGTGCCAGCAAAATGGGGGGGGAAGCTTTCTTT | NA | TRBV28 | few | TRBJ1-1
CASSLATGAYGYTF | TGCGCCAGCAGCTTGGCGACAGGTGCCTATGGCTACACCTTC | NA | TRBV5-1 | NA | TRBJ1-2
CASSVDPEGVEKLFF | TGTGCCAGCAGCGTAGACCCGGAAGGGGTTGAAAAACTGTTTTTT | NA | TRBV9 | NA | TRBJ1-4
CASSLARLAGNTGELFF | TGTGCCAGCAGCTTAGCGCGACTAGCGGGGAACACCGGGGAGCTGTTTTTT | TRBD2 | TRBV7-9 | NA | TRBJ2-2
CATGGGNSPLHF | TGTGCCACCGGGGGGGGAAATTCACCCCTCCACTTT | NA | TRBV6-6 | once | TRBJ1-6
CASSPGSAREGGNEQFF | TGTGCCAGCAGCCCTGGGTCGGCGCGGGAGGGAGGAAATGAGCAGTTCTTC | TRBD2 | TRBV7-2 | NA | TRBJ2-1
CASSVRGDGTYNEQFF | TGTGCCAGCAGCGTAAGGGGGGATGGGACCTACAATGAGCAGTTCTTC | NA | TRBV9 | NA | TRBJ2-1
CASRRESYNEQFF | TGTGCCAGCAGGCGGGAGTCCTACAATGAGCAGTTCTTC | TRBD2 | TRBV6-5 | NA | TRBJ2-1
CASSEKTLRPPLHF | TGTGCCAGCAGTGAGAAGACTCTACGGCCACCCCTCCACTTT | NA | TRBV2 | NA | TRBJ1-6
CASSVNRGNEQYF | TGTGCCAGCAGCGTTAACAGGGGCAACGAGCAGTACTTC | TRBD1 | TRBV7-3 | NA | TRBJ2-7
CAGSPLAGVTDTQYF | TGTGCCGGATCCCCTCTAGCGGGAGTGACAGATACGCAGTATTTT | TRBD2 | TRBV7-9 | NA | TRBJ2-3
CASSPIIDRRQETQYF | TGTGCCAGCAGCCCGATTATCGATAGGAGGCAAGAGACCCAGTACTTC | NA | TRBV28 | NA | TRBJ2-5
CASSFQVNTEAFF | TGTGCCAGCAGCTTCCAAGTGAACACTGAAGCTTTCTTT | NA | TRBV11-3 | NA | TRBJ1-1
CASSPEEGSEAFF | TGTGCCAGCAGCCCCGAGGAGGGGAGTGAAGCTTTCTTT | NA | TRBV11-3 | NA | TRBJ1-1
CASSPVLGNTEAFF | TGTGCCAGCTCACCTGTTTTAGGGAACACTGAAGCTTTCTTT | NA | TRBV18 | NA | TRBJ1-1
CASSYSFAGPQHF | TGTGCCAGCAGTTACAGCTTTGCGGGGCCCCAGCATTTT | NA | TRBV6-5 | NA | TRBJ1-5
CASTLFQGTEAFF | TGTGCCAGCACTCTTTTCCAGGGGACTGAAGCTTTCTTT | NA | TRBV11-2 | NA | TRBJ1-1
CASSIDRTGTDYGYTF | TGTGCCAGTAGTATAGACCGGACAGGGACGGACTATGGCTACACCTTC | TRBD1 | TRBV19 | NA | TRBJ1-2
CASSPRENSQQPLNTEAFF | TGTGCCAGCAGCCCCCGCGAGAACAGTCAGCAGCCCTTGAACACTGAAGCTTTCTTT | NA | TRBV21-1 | NA | TRBJ1-1
CASSPTGRGAYEQYF | TGTGCCAGCAGCCCGACGGGGCGGGGGGCCTACGAGCAGTACTTC | TRBD2 | TRBV5-4 | NA | TRBJ2-7
CASSEEALLLSGANVLTF | TGTGCCAGCAGTGAAGAGGCTCTCCTCCTCTCTGGGGCCAACGTCCTGACTTTC | NA | TRBV2 | NA | TRBJ2-6
CASSFGYSYEQYF | TGCGCCAGCAGCTTTGGTTATTCCTACGAGCAGTACTTC | NA | TRBV5-1 | once | TRBJ2-7
CASSRQVNTEAFF | TGTGCCAGCAGCAGACAGGTGAACACTGAAGCTTTCTTT | NA | TRBV7-8 | NA | TRBJ1-1
CASSSGGRSTYTF | TGCGCCAGCAGCTCCGGGGGAAGGTCGACCTACACCTTC | NA | TRBV5-1 | NA | TRBJ1-2
CASIRTGDEKLFF | TGTGCCAGCATCCGGACAGGGGATGAAAAACTGTTTTTT | TRBD1 | TRBV28 | NA | TRBJ1-4
CASSLESPLYNEQFF | TGCGCCAGCAGCTTGGAGTCCCCCCTCTACAATGAGCAGTTCTTC | NA | TRBV5-1 | NA | TRBJ2-1
CASSLSRGRVISGELFF | TGTGCCAGCAGTTTATCTCGGGGGAGGGTGATCTCCGGGGAGCTGTTTTTT | TRBD2 | TRBV27 | NA | TRBJ2-2
CASSPRTSGDNEQFF | TGTGCCAGCAGCCCCCGGACTAGCGGAGACAATGAGCAGTTCTTC | TRBD2 | TRBV11-3 | few | TRBJ2-1
CASSLARTGPSTQYF | TGTGCCAGCAGTTTGGCCCGGACAGGCCCCTCAACCCAGTACTTC | TRBD1 | TRBV28 | NA | TRBJ2-5
CSAEENTGELFF | TGCAGCGCCGAGGAGAACACCGGGGAGCTGTTTTTT | NA | TRBV29-1 | NA | TRBJ2-2
CASSSRGGGLSGYTF | TGTGCCAGTAGTTCCCGGGGAGGGGGCTTAAGTGGCTACACCTTC | TRBD1 | TRBV19 | NA | TRBJ1-2
CAISESTGGLTPEGYTF | TGTGCCATCAGTGAGTCGACGGGTGGCCTAACCCCGGAGGGCTACACCTTC | NA | TRBV6-1 | NA | TRBJ1-2
CASSLDQAVSGNTIYF | TGTGCCAGCAGCTTAGATCAGGCAGTCTCTGGAAACACCATATATTTT | NA | TRBV11-2 | NA | TRBJ1-3
CASSGGENTEAFF | TGTGCCAGCTCAGGAGGGGAGAACACTGAAGCTTTCTTT | NA | TRBV18 | NA | TRBJ1-1
CASSVAGNTEAFF | TGTGCCAGCAGCGTAGCCGGAAACACTGAAGCTTTCTTT | NA | TRBV9 | NA | TRBJ1-1
CASSQPGLAPYEQYF | TGCGCCAGCAGCCAACCCGGACTAGCGCCATACGAGCAGTACTTC | TRBD2 | TRBV4-1 | many | TRBJ2-7
CASSETSGRRLGTQYF | TGTGCCAGCAGTGAGACTAGCGGGAGGCGCCTCGGTACGCAGTATTTT | TRBD2 | TRBV2 | NA | TRBJ2-3
CASSFGDGYGYTF | TGTGCCAGCAGTTTTGGAGATGGCTATGGCTACACCTTC | NA | TRBV27 | NA | TRBJ1-2
CASSAGGGIGSEQFF | TGTGCCAGCAGCGCCGGAGGCGGGATTGGGAGTGAGCAGTTCTTC | NA | TRBV5-4 | NA | TRBJ2-1
CATSSKIQGQEQYF | TGTGCCACCAGCAGCAAAATTCAGGGGCAAGAGCAGTACTTC | NA | TRBV15 | NA | TRBJ2-7